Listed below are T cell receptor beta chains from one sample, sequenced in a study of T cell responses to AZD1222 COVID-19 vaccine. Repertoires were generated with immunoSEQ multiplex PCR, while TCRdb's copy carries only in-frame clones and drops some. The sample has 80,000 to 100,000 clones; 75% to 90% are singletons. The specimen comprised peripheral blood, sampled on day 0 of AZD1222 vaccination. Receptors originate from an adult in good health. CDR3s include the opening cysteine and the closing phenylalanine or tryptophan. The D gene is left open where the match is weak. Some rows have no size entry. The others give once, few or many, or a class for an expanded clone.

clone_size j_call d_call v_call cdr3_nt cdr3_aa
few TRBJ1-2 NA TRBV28 TGTGCCAGCAGTTTATTAATTCTAGCTTCCGGGACGGACTATGGCTACACCTTC CASSLLILASGTDYGYTF
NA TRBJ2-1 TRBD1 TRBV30 TGTGCCTGGGGACTGGGACAGATCTACAATGAGCAGTTCTTC CAWGLGQIYNEQFF
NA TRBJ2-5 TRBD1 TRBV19 TGTGCCAGTAGTATCCTGACAGGGGAGTATCGGACCCAGTACTTC CASSILTGEYRTQYF
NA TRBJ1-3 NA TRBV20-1 TGCAGTGCCCCGATTAGGGGCACCATATATTTT CSAPIRGTIYF
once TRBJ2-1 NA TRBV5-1 TGCGCCAGCAGTCAAAGCGATGAGCAGTTCTTC CASSQSDEQFF
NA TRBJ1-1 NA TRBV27 TGTGCCAGCAGTTGGACTCCAAATGGACAGACTGAAGCTTTCTTT CASSWTPNGQTEAFF
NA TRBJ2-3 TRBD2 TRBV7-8 TGTGCCAGCAGCCGAGGACTAGCGGTCGGAGGGGCAGATACGCAGTATTTT CASSRGLAVGGADTQYF
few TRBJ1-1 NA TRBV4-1 TGCGCCAGCAGCCAAGGCCCGAACACTGAAGCTTTCTTT CASSQGPNTEAFF
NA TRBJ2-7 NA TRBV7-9 TGTGCCAGCAGCTTAGCTAAGTACGAGCAGTACTTC CASSLAKYEQYF
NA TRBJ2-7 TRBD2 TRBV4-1 TGCGCCAGCAGCCAAGGGGGAGTACTAGCGGGGGACGAGCAGTACTTC CASSQGGVLAGDEQYF
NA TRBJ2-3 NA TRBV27 TGTGCCAGCAGTGGCTGGGATACGCAGTATTTT CASSGWDTQYF